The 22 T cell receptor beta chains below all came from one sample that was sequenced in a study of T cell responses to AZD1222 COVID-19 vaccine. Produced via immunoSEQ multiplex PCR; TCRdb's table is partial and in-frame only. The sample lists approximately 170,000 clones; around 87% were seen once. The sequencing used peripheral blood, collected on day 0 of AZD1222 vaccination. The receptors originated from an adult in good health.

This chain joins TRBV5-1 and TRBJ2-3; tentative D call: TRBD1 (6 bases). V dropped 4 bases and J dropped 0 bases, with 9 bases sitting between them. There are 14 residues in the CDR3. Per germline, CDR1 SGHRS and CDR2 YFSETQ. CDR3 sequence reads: CASSEDRSTDTQYF. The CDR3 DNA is TGCGCCAGCAGCGAGGACAGAAGCACAGATACGCAGTATTTT.

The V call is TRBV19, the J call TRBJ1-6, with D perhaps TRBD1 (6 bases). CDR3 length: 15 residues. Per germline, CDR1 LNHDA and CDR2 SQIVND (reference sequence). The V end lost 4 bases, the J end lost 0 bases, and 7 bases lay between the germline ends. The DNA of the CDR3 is TGTGCCAGTAGTACAGGGGCCTCCTATAATTCACCCCTCCACTTT. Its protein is CASSTGASYNSPLHF. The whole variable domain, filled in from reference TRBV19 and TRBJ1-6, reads DGGITQSPKYLFRKEGQNVTLSCEQNLNHDAMYWYRQDPGQGLRLIYYSQIVNDFQKGDIAEGYSVSREKKESFPLTVTSAQKNPTAFYLCASSTGASYNSPLHFGNGTRLTVT.

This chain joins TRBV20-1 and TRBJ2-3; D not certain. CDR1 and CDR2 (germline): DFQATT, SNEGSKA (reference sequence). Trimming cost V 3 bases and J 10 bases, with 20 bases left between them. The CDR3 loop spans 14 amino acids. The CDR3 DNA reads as TGCAGTGCTAGTGAGACGGACCCCATCGAGGCGCAGTATTTT. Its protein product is CSASETDPIEAQYF.

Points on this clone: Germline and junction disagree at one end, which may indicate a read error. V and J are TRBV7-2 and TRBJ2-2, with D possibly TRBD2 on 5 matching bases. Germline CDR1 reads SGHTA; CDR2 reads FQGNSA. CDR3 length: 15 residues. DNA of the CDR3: TGTGCCAGCAGCCTAGCCGGGTTTACCGCCGGGGAGCTGTTTTTT. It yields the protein CASSLAGFTAGELFF. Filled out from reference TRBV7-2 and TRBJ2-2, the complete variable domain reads GAGVSQSPSNKVTEKGKDVELRCDPISGHTALYWYRQSLGQGLEFLIYFQGNSAPDKSGLPSDRFSAERTGGSVSTLTIQRTQQEDSAVYLCASSLAGFTAGELFFGEGSRLTVL.

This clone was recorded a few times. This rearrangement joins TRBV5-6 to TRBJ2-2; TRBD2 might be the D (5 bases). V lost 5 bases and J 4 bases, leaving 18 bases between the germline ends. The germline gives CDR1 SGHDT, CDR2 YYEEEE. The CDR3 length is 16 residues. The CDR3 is CASSYGGLESTGELFF. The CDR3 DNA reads TGTGCCAGCAGTTATGGAGGCCTAGAAAGCACCGGGGAGCTGTTTTTT.

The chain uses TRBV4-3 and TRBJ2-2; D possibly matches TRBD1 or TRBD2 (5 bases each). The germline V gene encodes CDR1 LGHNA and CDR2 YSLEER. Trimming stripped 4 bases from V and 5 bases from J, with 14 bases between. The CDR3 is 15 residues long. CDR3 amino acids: CASSRRDGATGELFF. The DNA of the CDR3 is TGCGCCAGCAGCCGCCGGGACGGAGCGACCGGGGAGCTGTTTTTT.

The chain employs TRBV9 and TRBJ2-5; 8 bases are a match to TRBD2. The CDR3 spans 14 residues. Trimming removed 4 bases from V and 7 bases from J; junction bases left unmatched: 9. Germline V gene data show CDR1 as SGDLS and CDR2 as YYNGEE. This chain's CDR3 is CASSSSGGEGTQYF. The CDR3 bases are TGTGCCAGCAGCTCCTCGGGAGGGGAAGGGACCCAGTACTTC.

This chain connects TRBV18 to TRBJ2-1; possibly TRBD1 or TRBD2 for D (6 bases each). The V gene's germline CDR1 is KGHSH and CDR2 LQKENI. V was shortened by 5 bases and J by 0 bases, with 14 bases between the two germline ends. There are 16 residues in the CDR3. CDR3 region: CASSSHRDSSYNEQFF. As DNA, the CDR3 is TGTGCCAGCTCAAGCCACAGGGACTCCTCCTACAATGAGCAGTTCTTC. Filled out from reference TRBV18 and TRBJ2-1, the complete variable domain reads NAGVMQNPRHLVRRRGQEARLRCSPMKGHSHVYWYRQLPEEGLKFMVYLQKENIIDESGMPKERFSAEFPKEGPSILRIQQVVRGDSAAYFCASSSHRDSSYNEQFFGPGTRLTVL.

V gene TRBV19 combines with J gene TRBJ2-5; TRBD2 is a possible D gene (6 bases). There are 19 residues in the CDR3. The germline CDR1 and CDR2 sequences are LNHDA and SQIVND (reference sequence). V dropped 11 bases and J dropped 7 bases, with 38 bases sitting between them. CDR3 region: CAEGLGGEPPQHPSGTQYF. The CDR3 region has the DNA TGTGCCGAAGGTCTCGGCGGGGAGCCGCCGCAGCACCCAAGTGGGACCCAGTACTTC.

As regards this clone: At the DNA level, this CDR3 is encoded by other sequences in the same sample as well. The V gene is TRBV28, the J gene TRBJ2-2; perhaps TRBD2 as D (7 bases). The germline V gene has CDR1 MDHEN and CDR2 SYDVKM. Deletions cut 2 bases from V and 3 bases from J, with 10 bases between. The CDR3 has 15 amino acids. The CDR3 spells CASSLRGADTGELFF. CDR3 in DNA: TGTGCCAGCAGTTTACGGGGGGCGGACACCGGGGAGCTGTTTTTT.

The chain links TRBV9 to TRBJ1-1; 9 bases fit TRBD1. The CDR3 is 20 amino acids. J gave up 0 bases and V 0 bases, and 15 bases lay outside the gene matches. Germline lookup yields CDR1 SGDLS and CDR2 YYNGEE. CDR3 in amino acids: CASSVDGRGQGDGVNTEAFF. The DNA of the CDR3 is TGTGCCAGCAGCGTAGACGGCCGGGGACAGGGAGATGGGGTGAACACTGAAGCTTTCTTT.

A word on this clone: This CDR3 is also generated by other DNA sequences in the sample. The CDR3 DNA sequence: TGTGCCAGCAGCCAAACTAGCGGGGGGAACAATGAGCAGTTCTTC. It encodes CASSQTSGGNNEQFF. The genes are TRBV7-3 and TRBJ2-1; 12 bases match TRBD2. This CDR3 is 15 amino acids long. With 5 bases clipped from V and 5 bases from J, the junction kept 4 bases outside the gene matches. CDR1 is SGHTA, CDR2 FQGTGA, per germline.

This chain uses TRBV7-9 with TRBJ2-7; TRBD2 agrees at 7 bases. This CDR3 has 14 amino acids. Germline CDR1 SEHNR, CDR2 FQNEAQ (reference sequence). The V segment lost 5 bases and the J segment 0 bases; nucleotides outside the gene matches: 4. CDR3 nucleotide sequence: TGTGCCAGCAGCGTTAGCGGGTACTCCTACGAGCAGTACTTC. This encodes CASSVSGYSYEQYF. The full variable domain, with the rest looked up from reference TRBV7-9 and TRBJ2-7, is DTGVSQNPRHKITKRGQNVTFRCDPISEHNRLYWYRQTLGQGPEFLTYFQNEAQLEKSRLLSDRFSAERPKGSFSTLEIQRTEQGDSAMYLCASSVSGYSYEQYFGPGTRLTVT.

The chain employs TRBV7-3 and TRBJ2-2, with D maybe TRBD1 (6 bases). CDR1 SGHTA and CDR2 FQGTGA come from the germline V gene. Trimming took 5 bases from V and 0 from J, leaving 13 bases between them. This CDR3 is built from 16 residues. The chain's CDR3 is CASSQFPGANTGELFF. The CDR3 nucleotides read TGTGCCAGCAGCCAGTTCCCAGGGGCGAACACCGGGGAGCTGTTTTTT.

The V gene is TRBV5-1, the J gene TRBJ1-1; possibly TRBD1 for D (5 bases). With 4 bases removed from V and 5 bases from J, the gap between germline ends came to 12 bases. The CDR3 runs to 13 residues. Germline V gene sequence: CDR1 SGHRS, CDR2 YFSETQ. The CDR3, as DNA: TGCGCCAGCAGCCCAGGGTTGGGGACTGAAGCTTTCTTT. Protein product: CASSPGLGTEAFF. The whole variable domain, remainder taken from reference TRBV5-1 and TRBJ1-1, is KAGVTQTPRYLIKTRGQQVTLSCSPISGHRSVSWYQQTPGQGLQFLFEYFSETQRNKGNFPGRFSGRQFSNSRSEMNVSTLELGDSALYLCASSPGLGTEAFFGQGTRLTVV.

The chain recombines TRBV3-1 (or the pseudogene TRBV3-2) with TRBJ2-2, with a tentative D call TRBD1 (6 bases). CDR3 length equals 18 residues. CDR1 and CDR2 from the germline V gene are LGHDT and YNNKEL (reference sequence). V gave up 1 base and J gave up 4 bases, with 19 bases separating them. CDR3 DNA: TGTGCCAGCAGCCAAGGGGCCCCAGGGGCGAGGGGCACCGGGGAGCTGTTTTTT. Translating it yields CASSQGAPGARGTGELFF.

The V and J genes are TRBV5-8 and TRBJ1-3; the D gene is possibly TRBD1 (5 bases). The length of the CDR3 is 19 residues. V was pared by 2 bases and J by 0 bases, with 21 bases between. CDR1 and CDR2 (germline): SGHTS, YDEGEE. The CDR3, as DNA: TGTGCCAGCAGCTTTCGGCAGGGTTTGAAGAAAGGCTCTGGAAACACCATATATTTT. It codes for CASSFRQGLKKGSGNTIYF.

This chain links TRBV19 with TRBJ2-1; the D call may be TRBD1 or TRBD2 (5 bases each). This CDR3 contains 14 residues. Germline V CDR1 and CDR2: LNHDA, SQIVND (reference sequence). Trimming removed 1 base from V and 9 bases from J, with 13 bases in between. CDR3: CASSIVRGDGEQFF. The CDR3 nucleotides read TGTGCCAGTAGTATAGTACGGGGCGATGGTGAGCAGTTCTTC.

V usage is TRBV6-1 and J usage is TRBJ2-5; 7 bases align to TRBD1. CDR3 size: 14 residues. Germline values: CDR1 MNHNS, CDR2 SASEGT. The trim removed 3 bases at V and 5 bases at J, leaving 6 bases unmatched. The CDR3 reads CASSETGIGETQYF. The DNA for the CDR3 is TGTGCCAGCAGTGAGACAGGGATAGGGGAGACCCAGTACTTC.

The CDR3 sequence: CASSVGFGQSYGYTF. The CDR3, as DNA: TGTGCCAGCAGCGTAGGCTTTGGGCAGAGCTATGGCTACACCTTC. The chain combines TRBV5-6 with TRBJ1-2; D unresolved. The ends were cut back, 4 bases at V and 4 bases at J, with 17 bases in the middle. The CDR3 has 15 amino acids. In germline, CDR1 is SGHDT, CDR2 YYEEEE. Filled out from reference TRBV5-6 and TRBJ1-2, the complete variable domain reads DAGVTQSPTHLIKTRGQQVTLRCSPKSGHDTVSWYQQALGQGPQFIFQYYEEEERQRGNFPDRFSGHQFPNYSSELNVNALLLGDSALYLCASSVGFGQSYGYTFGSGTRLTVV.

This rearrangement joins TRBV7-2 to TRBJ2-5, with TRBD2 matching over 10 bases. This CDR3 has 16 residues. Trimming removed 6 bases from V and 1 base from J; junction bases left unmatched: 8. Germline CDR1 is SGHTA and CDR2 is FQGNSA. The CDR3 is CASSASGGAAQETQYF. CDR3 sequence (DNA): TGTGCCAGCAGTGCGAGCGGGGGGGCCGCCCAAGAGACCCAGTACTTC.

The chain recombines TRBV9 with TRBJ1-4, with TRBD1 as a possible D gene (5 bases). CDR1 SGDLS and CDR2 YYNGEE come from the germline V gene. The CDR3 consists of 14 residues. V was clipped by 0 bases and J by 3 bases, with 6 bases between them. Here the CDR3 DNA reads TGTGCCAGCAGCGTAGGGGGCTCTAATGAAAAACTGTTTTTT. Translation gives CASSVGGSNEKLFF.